Presented here are 28 T cell receptor beta chains from one specimen sequenced in a study of blood T cell repertoires in COVID-19. Some clones are missing from TCRdb's copy, which holds only in-frame ones; the method was immunoSEQ multiplex PCR. This table holds 120,000 to 150,000 clones, approximately 86% found once. What was sequenced was peripheral blood. These receptors all come from a human donor in a cohort sampled during active COVID-19.

The chain recombines TRBV15 with TRBJ1-1; maybe TRBD1 (5 bases). Germline V gene data show CDR1 as LNHNV and CDR2 as YYDKDF (reference sequence). The CDR3 extends over 14 amino acids. V was cut by 0 bases and J by 4 bases, with 9 bases left in between. CDR3 nucleotide sequence: TGTGCCACCAGCAGAGAGGGGGGTCGCACTGAAGCTTTCTTT. Its translation: CATSREGGRTEAFF.

The chain is built from TRBV10-3 and TRBJ2-1; D possibly corresponds to TRBD2 (6 bases). The CDR3 covers 17 residues. Per germline, CDR1 ENHRY and CDR2 SYGVKD. The V end was cut by 0 bases, the J end by 0 bases, with 12 bases between. The DNA of the CDR3 is TGTGCCATCAGTGAGTCATTGCGGGGCGACTCCTACAATGAGCAGTTCTTC. It specifies CAISESLRGDSYNEQFF.

J is TRBJ2-7 and V is TRBV28; the match to TRBD1 covers 10 bases. This CDR3 comprises 13 residues. Germline V CDR1 and CDR2: MDHEN, SYDVKM. Trimming removed 4 bases from V and 6 bases from J; junction bases left unmatched: 3. The DNA for the CDR3 is TGTGCCAGCAGTTCTGGACAGGGGGGCGAGCAGTACTTC. This translates into CASSSGQGGEQYF.

The count of this clone is one. The CDR3 loop reads CASNEGTGTSGWNEQFF. The CDR3 nucleotides are TGTGCCAGCAACGAAGGAACCGGGACTAGCGGTTGGAATGAGCAGTTCTTC. This sequence joins TRBV3-1 (or the pseudogene TRBV3-2) and TRBJ2-1; 11 bases fit TRBD2. This CDR3 contains 17 residues. The V gene end was trimmed by 7 bases and the J gene end by 7 bases; junction bases not matched to a gene: 15. The germline V gene encodes CDR1 LGHDT and CDR2 YNNKEL (reference sequence).

The chain links TRBV2 to TRBJ1-2; TRBD1 aligns across 10 bases. The ends lost 8 bases at V and 6 bases at J; junction bases unmatched: 6. CDR1 SNHLY and CDR2 FYNNEI come from the germline V gene. The CDR3 has 13 residues. CDR3 region: CASHGDRGDGYTF. The CDR3 DNA reads TGTGCCAGCCACGGGGACAGGGGCGATGGCTACACCTTC.

This clone has a single count. The chain uses TRBV11-3 and TRBJ2-1; D uncertain. The CDR3 spans 15 residues. The V end lost 2 bases, the J end lost 0 bases, and 8 bases lay between the germline ends. Germline assignment: CDR1 SGHNT and CDR2 YENEEA. The CDR3: CASSLTASSYNEQFF. The CDR3 DNA is TGTGCCAGCAGCTTAACTGCTAGCTCCTACAATGAGCAGTTCTTC.

The gene calls are TRBV4-1 and TRBJ2-1; 14 bases align to TRBD2. From germline, CDR1 is MGHRA and CDR2 YSYEKL. Trimming cost V 3 bases and J 5 bases; bases outside gene matches: 15. The length of the CDR3 is 20 residues. The CDR3 region is CASSHPTPGLAGDSHNEQFF. In DNA, the CDR3 is TGCGCCAGCAGCCACCCCACCCCGGGACTAGCGGGGGACTCACACAATGAGCAGTTCTTC.

The J gene is TRBJ2-3, the V gene TRBV21-1; the table calls TRBD2, which could not be checked here. TRBV21-1 is noted as a pseudogene. CDR3 length: 16 residues. CDR3 DNA: TGTGCCAGCAGCAAAGGACAGAGCGGGGGAACAGATACGCAGTATTTT. It specifies CASSKGQSGGTDTQYF.

The gene calls are TRBV7-9 and TRBJ2-3; D might be TRBD2 (8 bases). Per germline, CDR1 SEHNR and CDR2 FQNEAQ (reference sequence). The CDR3 loop spans 16 amino acids. With 3 bases removed from V and 1 base from J, the gap between germline ends came to 14 bases. CDR3 in amino acids: CASSFRGGTGTDTQYF. In DNA form, the CDR3 reads TGTGCCAGCAGCTTTCGCGGGGGGACAGGCACAGATACGCAGTATTTT.

The rearrangement joins TRBV9 to TRBJ2-1; 10 bases agree with TRBD2. Trimming at V came to 4 bases and at J to 10 bases, leaving 11 bases not matched to a gene. In germline, CDR1 is SGDLS, CDR2 YYNGEE. This CDR3 spans 15 amino acids. The chain's CDR3 is CASSPRASGSGEQFF. CDR3 coding DNA: TGTGCCAGCAGCCCCCGGGCTAGCGGGAGTGGAGAGCAGTTCTTC.

A single count supports this clone. This specimen includes other DNA sequences encoding the same CDR3. The chain is built from TRBV28 and TRBJ1-1; a possible D gene is TRBD1 (5 bases). This CDR3 region has 14 residues. V was cut by 6 bases and J by 0 bases, with 11 bases left in between. The germline V gene has CDR1 MDHEN and CDR2 SYDVKM. In nucleotides, the CDR3 is TGTGCCAGCAGCCCGACAGTCCTGAACACTGAAGCTTTCTTT. Its protein product is CASSPTVLNTEAFF. Variable domain in full (rest from reference TRBV28 and TRBJ1-1): DVKVTQSSRYLVKRTGEKVFLECVQDMDHENMFWYRQDPGLGLRLIYFSYDVKMKEKGDIPEGYSVSREKKERFSLILESASTNQTSMYLCASSPTVLNTEAFFGQGTRLTVV.

This clone was detected ten times or more. The V and J genes are TRBV24-1 and TRBJ2-3; TRBD2 matches 7 bases. There are 17 residues in the CDR3. Germline CDR1 reads KGHDR; CDR2 reads SFDVKD. J lost 1 base, V lost 4 bases, and 10 bases had no gene match. CDR3 sequence (DNA): TGTGCCACCAGTGACCCTGGCGAGCGGGGAGGCACAGATACGCAGTATTTT. Translated: CATSDPGERGGTDTQYF.

The V and J genes are TRBV2 and TRBJ2-1, with 11 nucleotides matching TRBD2. With V trimmed by 10 bases and J by 7 bases, 9 bases remained unmatched. The germline CDR1 and CDR2 sequences are SNHLY and FYNNEI. The CDR3 spans 14 residues. As DNA, the CDR3 is TGTGCCATCGTTACTAGCGGGGGACGAAATGAGCAGTTCTTC. It encodes CAIVTSGGRNEQFF.

The chain combines TRBV7-8 with TRBJ1-2; 7 nucleotides match TRBD1. The germline V gene has CDR1 SGHVS and CDR2 FQNEAQ. J was trimmed by 6 bases and V by 3 bases; bases with no gene match: 1. This CDR3 region has 12 residues. The CDR3 is CASSFDRDGYTF. The CDR3 coding sequence is TGTGCCAGCAGCTTCGACAGGGATGGCTACACCTTC.

V usage is TRBV6-1 and J usage is TRBJ1-6; the D gene is possibly TRBD1 (5 bases). This CDR3 comprises 18 residues. Trimming removed 1 base from V and 4 bases from J, with 17 bases in between. Germline CDR1 and CDR2: MNHNS and SASEGT. The CDR3 is CASSEDGIGRGYNSPLHF. CDR3 bases: TGTGCCAGCAGTGAAGATGGGATAGGCCGGGGGTATAATTCACCCCTCCACTTT.

The V gene is TRBV4-2, the J gene TRBJ2-1, with 7 bases aligning to TRBD1. The germline gives CDR1 LGHNA, CDR2 YNFKEQ. Losses at the gene ends were 6 bases for V and 5 bases for J; bases not matched to a gene: 4. There are 13 residues in the CDR3. The CDR3 DNA follows: TGTGCCAGCAGTCCGACAGGGAACAATGAGCAGTTCTTC. This gives the protein CASSPTGNNEQFF.

This clone appeared a few times. The chain is built from TRBV2 and TRBJ2-7, with D hard to call. CDR3 length equals 11 residues. Per germline, CDR1 SNHLY and CDR2 FYNNEI. V lost 4 bases and J lost 3, with 4 bases in between. The CDR3 loop reads CASSGLYEQYF. The CDR3 nucleotides are TGTGCCAGCAGTGGACTCTACGAGCAGTACTTC.

The chain is built from TRBV5-4 and TRBJ2-7; D not certain. Germline CDR1 reads SGHNT; CDR2 reads YYREEE (reference sequence). V lost 2 bases and J 0 bases, leaving 6 bases between the germline ends. This CDR3 comprises 13 residues. This chain's CDR3 is CASSLIDSYEQYF. In DNA form, the CDR3 reads TGTGCCAGCAGCTTAATAGACTCCTACGAGCAGTACTTC.

The chain links TRBV28 to TRBJ1-2; 9 bases agree with TRBD1. V was clipped by 4 bases and J by 8 bases; unmatched bases: 14. This CDR3 region has 16 residues. Germline-derived CDR1 and CDR2 are MDHEN and SYDVKM. The CDR3 sequence: CASSSPGGQGMGGYTF. Written as DNA, the CDR3 is TGTGCCAGCAGTTCACCTGGGGGACAGGGAATGGGAGGCTACACCTTC.

The rearrangement links TRBV9 to TRBJ2-5; 11 nucleotides agree with TRBD2. Germline loops: CDR1 SGDLS, CDR2 YYNGEE. The CDR3 runs to 17 residues. The J segment lost 4 bases and the V segment lost 3 bases, leaving 11 bases of the junction unmatched. CDR3 sequence reads: CASSGAIAGGPGETQYF. DNA for the CDR3: TGTGCCAGCAGCGGAGCCATAGCGGGAGGGCCTGGAGAGACCCAGTACTTC.

The chain is built from TRBV20-1 and TRBJ2-7, with TRBD2 matching 7 bases. Germline-derived CDR1 and CDR2 are DFQATT and SNEGSKA (reference sequence). Unmatched junction bases numbered 8, after V lost 3 bases and J lost 0 bases. CDR3 length: 15 residues. The CDR3 DNA reads TGCAGTGCTAGTCGTTTTGAGCGGGGCTCCTACGAGCAGTACTTC. It yields the protein CSASRFERGSYEQYF.

The chain has TRBV28 and TRBJ1-5; possible D gene TRBD1, 6 bases. The CDR3 runs to 15 residues. V lost 6 bases and J 1 base, leaving 13 bases between the germline ends. Germline lookup yields CDR1 MDHEN and CDR2 SYDVKM. The CDR3, as DNA: TGTGCCAGCAGCCCTGGACAGAGGAGCAATCAGCCCCAGCATTTT. Translation: CASSPGQRSNQPQHF.

V is TRBV30 and J is TRBJ1-6; no definite D call. From germline, CDR1 is GTSNPN and CDR2 SVGIG (reference sequence). V was trimmed by 5 bases and J by 0 bases, leaving 8 bases between them. This CDR3 comprises 14 residues. This chain's CDR3 is CAWGRSSYNSPLHF. The DNA of the CDR3 is TGTGCCTGGGGACGGAGCTCCTATAATTCACCCCTCCACTTT.

The J gene is TRBJ1-5, the V gene TRBV9, with D unresolved. V was trimmed by 0 bases and J by 9 bases, leaving 19 bases between them. The CDR3 sequence is 16 residues long. Germline CDR1 and CDR2: SGDLS and YYNGEE. In DNA, the CDR3 is TGTGCCAGCAGCGTAGAATGGTTAGGCAGTGGAGGGCCCCAGCATTTT. This sequence encodes CASSVEWLGSGGPQHF.

The CDR3, as DNA: TGTGCCAGCAGCTTGGGTGGGACAGGGGCTTCTGGCTACACCTTC. Its translation: CASSLGGTGASGYTF. V and J are TRBV5-6 and TRBJ1-2; 10 positions agree with TRBD1. The CDR3 has 15 amino acids. V shed 0 bases and J 7 bases; nucleotides not matched to a gene: 6. Germline V gene data show CDR1 as SGHDT and CDR2 as YYEEEE.

The V and J genes are TRBV5-4 and TRBJ2-5; a possible D gene is TRBD1 (5 bases). Trimming removed 3 bases at V and 5 bases at J, with 17 bases between. Germline V gives CDR1 SGHNT, CDR2 YYREEE (reference sequence). The CDR3 is 15 residues long. The CDR3 DNA is TGTGCCAGCAGCTCACCGAAGGGGTTGGTGGAGACCCAGTACTTC. Amino acid sequence: CASSSPKGLVETQYF. The entire variable domain, with the rest obtained from reference TRBV5-4 and TRBJ2-5, is as follows: ETGVTQSPTHLIKTRGQQVTLRCSSQSGHNTVSWYQQALGQGPQFIFQYYREEENGRGNFPPRFSGLQFPNYSSELNVNALELDDSALYLCASSSPKGLVETQYFGPGTRLLVL.

This chain joins TRBV7-6 and TRBJ2-7; D might be TRBD2 (5 bases). V lost 1 base and J lost 5, with 12 bases in between. The germline V gene has CDR1 SGHVS and CDR2 FNYEAQ. The CDR3 loop spans 14 amino acids. The CDR3 coding sequence is TGTGCCAGCAGCTTAGTGGTAGGAGCGGACGAGCAGTACTTC. Its translation: CASSLVVGADEQYF.

The gene calls are TRBV27 and TRBJ1-6, with unresolved D. The V and J ends lost 8 bases and 7 bases respectively, with 12 bases between them. Germline V gives CDR1 MNHEY, CDR2 SMNVEV (reference sequence). The CDR3 covers 13 residues. CDR3 in amino acids: CASALRENSPLHF. The CDR3 bases are TGTGCCAGCGCCCTTCGGGAGAATTCACCCCTCCACTTT.